Detailed here is one T cell receptor (beta chain). Its antigen is unidentified. One end of the junction varies from germline; a read error may be responsible. It was 5'RACE with constant-segment primers that produced the TCR alpha and TCR beta cDNA libraries, which carried sample barcodes and UMIs. TCRdb reprocessed the 5' RACE reads via MiXCR and lists one record per CDR3 protein. The profile covers 400,000 to 500,000 distinct CDR3 sequences, with about a sixth appearing a single time and 20% to 25% taken by the ten largest. CDR1 is SGHTA and CDR2 is FQGNSA in the germline V gene. The CDR3 length is 14 residues. This sample is drawn from a study of T-cell memory formation after mild COVID-19. Notes on the study in general: Pre-infection memory carried some responding clones, suggesting that cross-reactive memory joined. Among clones peaking at day 37 in the second wave, SARS-CoV-2 specificity remained unconfirmed. The study found contracting CD4+ clones mainly in CM and EM and contracting CD8+ clones in EMRA.

The V call is TRBV7-2, the J call TRBJ1-6, with D perhaps TRBD1 (5 bases). The clonotype comes from a man aged 18 to 30 who had mild COVID-19 (a few samples of this study predate the infection). Cell type and time point are not known. The sequencing sample was made of PBMCs or a T cell subset sorted from them (not recorded which). Here the CDR3 reads CASSLGARNSPLNF. The CDR3 bases are TGTGCCAGCTCCCTAGGGGCGAGGAATTCACCCCTCAACTTT.